A selection of T cell receptor beta chains follows, all from one sample in a study of CD8 T cells in ankylosing spondylitis. TCRdb itself ran the 5' RACE reads through MiXCR, one entry per CDR3 protein. The sample carries 300,000 to 400,000 distinct CDR3 sequences, about 15% recorded once. Sequencing was done on a sample of blood, either unsorted or a sorted T cell fraction (not recorded which). These TCRs come from a male donor with ankylosing spondylitis or in good health (not recorded which). Each CDR3 is given with its conserved first and last residue. Fields, in order: V gene, J gene, D gene, clone size, CDR3 DNA, CDR3 protein. D genes are given only for firm matches. A row's size may be missing; if present it is once, few, many or a size class.

TRBV5-1,TRBJ1-6,NA,NA,TGCGCCAGCAGCTTGTCTTTACAGACGAGTTCACCCCTCCACTTT,CASSLSLQTSSPLHF
TRBV7-2,TRBJ2-1,TRBD2,NA,TGTGCCAGCAGGCGTACTAGCGACAATGAGCAGTTCTTC,CASRRTSDNEQFF
TRBV12-3/TRBV12-4,TRBJ2-3,NA,NA,TGTGCCAGCGGGTCCTCGGGACTCTTCTATACGCAGTATTTT,CASGSSGLFYTQYF
TRBV27,TRBJ2-7,NA,few,TGTGCCAGCAGTTTATTTGCCAAGTACGAGCAGTACTTC,CASSLFAKYEQYF
TRBV20-1,TRBJ2-1,TRBD2,NA,TGCAGTCCCACCCGGACTAGCGGGGGTTCTGAGCAGTTCTTC,CSPTRTSGGSEQFF
TRBV5-1,TRBJ1-2,NA,few,TGCGCCAGCAGCTTGGAGACGGATGGGGGCTACACCTTC,CASSLETDGGYTF
TRBV29-1,TRBJ2-7,TRBD1,NA,TGCAGCGTTGGTGGGACAGGGATCTACGAGCAGTACTTC,CSVGGTGIYEQYF
TRBV12-3/TRBV12-4,TRBJ1-5,NA,many,TGTGCCAGCAGTTTAGGAGGGCAGCCCCAGCATTTT,CASSLGGQPQHF
TRBV29-1,TRBJ1-1,TRBD1,few,TGCAGCGTTACTACAGGGGGGAACACTGAAGCTTTCTTT,CSVTTGGNTEAFF
TRBV7-9,TRBJ2-3,NA,NA,TGTGCCAGCAGCCCAGATACAGCTATCACAGATACGCAGTATTTT,CASSPDTAITDTQYF
TRBV3-1,TRBJ1-2,NA,NA,TGTGCCAGCAGCCAATCTATGGTAATTAACTATGGCTACACCTTC,CASSQSMVINYGYTF